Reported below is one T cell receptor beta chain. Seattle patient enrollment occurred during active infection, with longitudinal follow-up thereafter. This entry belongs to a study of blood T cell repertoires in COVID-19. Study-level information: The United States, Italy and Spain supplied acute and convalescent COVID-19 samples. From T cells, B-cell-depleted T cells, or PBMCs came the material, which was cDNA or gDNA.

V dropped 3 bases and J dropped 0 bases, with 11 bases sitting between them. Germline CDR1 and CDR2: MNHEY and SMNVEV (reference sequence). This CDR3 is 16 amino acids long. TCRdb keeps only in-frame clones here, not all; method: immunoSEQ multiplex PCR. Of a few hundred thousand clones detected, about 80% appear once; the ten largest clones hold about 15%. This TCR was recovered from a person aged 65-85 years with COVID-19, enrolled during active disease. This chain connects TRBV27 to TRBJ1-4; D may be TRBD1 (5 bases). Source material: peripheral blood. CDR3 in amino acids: CASSLWGDATNEKLFF. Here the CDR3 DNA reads TGTGCCAGCAGTTTGTGGGGCGATGCAACTAATGAAAAACTGTTTTTT.